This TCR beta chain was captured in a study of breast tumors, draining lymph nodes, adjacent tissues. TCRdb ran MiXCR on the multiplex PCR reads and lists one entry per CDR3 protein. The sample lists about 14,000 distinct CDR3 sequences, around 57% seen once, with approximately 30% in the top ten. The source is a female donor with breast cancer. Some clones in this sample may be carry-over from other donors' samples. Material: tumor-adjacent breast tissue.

The CDR3 protein is CASSLEGDTSYEQYF. For the CDR3, the DNA is TGTGCCAGCAGCTTAGAGGGAGACACCTCCTACGAGCAGTACTTC. V and J are TRBV13 and TRBJ2-7; D may be TRBD2 (5 bases). The CDR3 contains 15 residues. V gave up 1 base and J gave up 0 bases, with 10 bases separating them. Germline CDR1 PRHDT, CDR2 FYEKMQ (reference sequence).